The 5 T cell receptor beta chains below all came from one sample that was sequenced in a study of neoadjuvant nivolumab and ipilimumab in lung cancer. Profiling relied on immunoSEQ multiplex PCR, and the TCRdb table lists in-frame clones only, not all of them. The sample records some 5,600 clones, roughly nine tenths being singletons. The sequenced sample was blood, obtained after neoadjuvant nivolumab, alone or with ipilimumab, at or shortly before surgery. The receptors come from an adult with non-small cell lung cancer. Some clones in this sample may be carry-over from other donors' samples.

The V gene is TRBV27, the J gene TRBJ2-1, with D perhaps matching TRBD2 (6 bases). The germline CDR1 and CDR2 sequences are MNHEY and SMNVEV (reference sequence). The CDR3 consists of 15 residues. The V gene lost 2 bases and the J gene lost 3 bases, with 11 bases spanning the gap. CDR3 nucleotide sequence: TGTGCCAGCAGTTTAAGGGCGGGGAACTACAATGAGCAGTTCTTC. Amino acids: CASSLRAGNYNEQFF.

The rearrangement joins TRBV7-2 to TRBJ1-3; D gene uncertain. Germline assignment: CDR1 SGHTA and CDR2 FQGNSA. The length of the CDR3 is 15 residues. With 6 bases removed from V and 4 bases from J, the gap between germline ends came to 16 bases. CDR3 nucleotides: TGTGCCAGCAGACCGGGGAAAGGGTCAGGAAACACCATATATTTT. This codes for CASRPGKGSGNTIYF.

The chain couples TRBV14 to TRBJ2-7; 9 nucleotides line up with TRBD2. V lost 3 bases and J lost 8; bases outside the gene matches: 14. The CDR3 spans 16 residues. Per germline, CDR1 SGHDN and CDR2 FVKESK. In nucleotides, the CDR3 is TGTGCCAGCAGCCAGGGTTGGGGACTAGCCGGGAGGAAGCAGTACTTC. This translates into CASSQGWGLAGRKQYF.

The rearrangement links TRBV28 to TRBJ2-7, with D perhaps TRBD2 (6 bases). V lost 10 bases and J lost 4, with 14 bases in between. CDR1 and CDR2 from the germline V gene are MDHEN and SYDVKM. The CDR3 is 12 amino acids. CDR3 DNA: TGTGCCACCCGCGGGGCGTGGTACGAGCAGTACTTC. This codes for CATRGAWYEQYF. The full variable domain, with the rest looked up from reference TRBV28 and TRBJ2-7, is DVKVTQSSRYLVKRTGEKVFLECVQDMDHENMFWYRQDPGLGLRLIYFSYDVKMKEKGDIPEGYSVSREKKERFSLILESASTNQTSMYLCATRGAWYEQYFGPGTRLTVT.

V is TRBV5-6 and J is TRBJ1-2; the D is unclear. The CDR3 is made up of 13 amino acids. Between the trimmed V and J ends, which lost 3 bases and 2 bases, there was a span of 8 bases. In germline, CDR1 is SGHDT, CDR2 YYEEEE. Written as DNA, the CDR3 is TGTGCCAGCAGCTATATGGGAAACTATGGCTACACCTTC. Residues: CASSYMGNYGYTF.